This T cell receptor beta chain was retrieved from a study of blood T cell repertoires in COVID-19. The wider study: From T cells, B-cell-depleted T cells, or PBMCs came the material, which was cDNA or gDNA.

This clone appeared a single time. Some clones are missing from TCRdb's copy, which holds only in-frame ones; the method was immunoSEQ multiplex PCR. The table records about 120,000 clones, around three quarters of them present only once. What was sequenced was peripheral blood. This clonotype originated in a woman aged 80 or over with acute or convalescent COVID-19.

The CDR3 sequence is CASSKGSRAYQPQHF. The CDR3 DNA follows: TGTGCCAGCAGCAAAGGGTCCAGGGCCTATCAGCCCCAGCATTTT. The chain joins TRBV21-1 to TRBJ1-5; whether TRBD1, the table's D call, matches the DNA was not checked. TRBV21-1 is a pseudogene. The CDR3 totals 15 residues.